This T cell receptor beta chain was found in a study of lymphopenia after photon versus proton radiotherapy. Overall study findings and caveats: Only patients who died were analyzed for survival; proton advantage is unproven. Post-nadir TCR diversity decline inversely tracked overall survival among those who died. Proton therapy kept repertoires fairly stable, unlike photons, which gained effector/memory cells. Post-nadir diversity loss with photons came from oligoclonal expansion, particularly CD8+ Temra cells.

CDR1 SEHNR and CDR2 FQNEAQ come from the germline V gene (reference sequence). This CDR3 contains 17 residues. Unmatched junction bases numbered 8, after V lost 5 bases and J lost 1 base. Regarding this clone: Its antigen is not identified.

Sequencing was performed with immunoSEQ multiplex PCR; in TCRdb, only in-frame clones are kept and a portion is missing. In the table there are about 17,000 clones, 65% to 90% of which are singletons. The specimen comprised peripheral blood, sampled from a patient treated with proton-based radiotherapy. The TCR comes from a man between 65 and 80 years old with pancreatic cancer. V usage is TRBV7-9 and J usage is TRBJ2-7; 13 bases are a match to TRBD2. CDR3 DNA sequence: TGTGCCAGCAGCCTGGGGACTAGCGGGGCTATATCCTACGAGCAGTACTTC. It yields the protein CASSLGTSGAISYEQYF.